Shown below are 2 T cell receptor beta chains from a single sample sequenced in a study of CXCR3-negative and CXCR3-positive naive CD8 T cells. Researchers prepared the TRB cDNA libraries using 5' RACE with UMI labels. Reprocessing the 5' RACE reads, TCRdb reports a single entry for every CDR3 protein and omits DNA. This table lists some 130,000 distinct CDR3 sequences. What was sequenced was naive CXCR3- CD8+ T cells from blood. Subset reported: CD45RO-CCR7+CD27+CD95- naive CD8+ T cells lacking CXCR3 (TNR3-). These receptors were taken from a human donor in good health. Some clones in this sample may be carry-over from other donors' samples.

This chain uses TRBV5-1 with TRBJ2-5; TCRdb outputs TRBD2, but without DNA this stays unchecked. The CDR3 runs to 16 residues. Germline V gives CDR1 SGHRS, CDR2 YFSETQ. This chain's CDR3 is CASSLGLAGDQETQYF.

V gene TRBV4-2 combines with J gene TRBJ2-7. Germline V gene sequence: CDR1 LGHNA, CDR2 YNFKEQ. This CDR3 has 16 residues. CDR3 in amino acids: CASSQDLAQVDYEQYF.